The T cell receptor (beta chain) described here comes from a study of cytomegalovirus exposure and HLA in healthy donors. A multiplex PCR was run with 60 Vbeta primers and 13 Jbeta primers. Repertoires were generated with immunoSEQ multiplex PCR, while TCRdb's copy carries only in-frame clones and drops some. The table lists fewer than 110,000 clones, 75% to 90% of them singletons, with about 3.9% in the top ten. For this clone: Its antigen is currently unknown.

Study-level points and caveats: Researchers catalogued over 150 TCR beta chains as cytomegalovirus-associated. Association of a missense DCLRE1C variant with TCR beta V- and J-gene trimming was reported in a later analysis.

CDR3 length: 19 residues. The germline V gene has CDR1 GTSNPN and CDR2 SVGIG (reference sequence). Losses at the gene ends were 2 bases for V and 2 bases for J; bases not matched to a gene: 15. What was sequenced was PBMCs. The chain carries TRBV30 and TRBJ2-3, with 11 bases aligning to TRBD2. The TCR originated in a young man in good health and CMV-seronegative. The CDR3 region has the DNA TGTGCCTGGAGTCCACTCACTAGCGGGAGTCCCTTAGCCACAGATACGCAGTATTTT. Translating gives CAWSPLTSGSPLATDTQYF.